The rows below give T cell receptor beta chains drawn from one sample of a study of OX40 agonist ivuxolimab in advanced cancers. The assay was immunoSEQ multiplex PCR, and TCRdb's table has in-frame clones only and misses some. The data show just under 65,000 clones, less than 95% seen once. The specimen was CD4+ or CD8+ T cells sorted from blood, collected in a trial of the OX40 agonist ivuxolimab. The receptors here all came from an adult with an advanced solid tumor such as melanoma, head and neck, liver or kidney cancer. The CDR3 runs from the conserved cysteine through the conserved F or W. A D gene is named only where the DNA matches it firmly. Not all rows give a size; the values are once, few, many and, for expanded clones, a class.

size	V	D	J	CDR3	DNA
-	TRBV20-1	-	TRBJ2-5	CSADPPAGYF	TGCAGTGCTGACCCACCCGCGGGGTACTTC
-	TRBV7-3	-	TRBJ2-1	CASSFQSRSDEQFF	TGTGCCAGCAGCTTTCAGAGTAGATCGGATGAGCAGTTCTTC
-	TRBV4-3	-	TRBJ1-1	CASSEAARHSVDTEAFF	TGCGCCAGCAGTGAAGCTGCCAGACACTCTGTCGACACTGAAGCTTTCTTT
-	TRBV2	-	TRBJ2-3	CASSLSGRTDTQYF	TGTGCCAGCAGCCTTTCGGGCCGCACAGATACGCAGTATTTT
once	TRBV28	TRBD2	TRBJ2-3	CASSLPLAGYTQYF	TGTGCCAGCAGTTTACCACTAGCGGGATATACGCAGTATTTT
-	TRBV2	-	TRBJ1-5	CASVRDSNQPQHF	TGTGCCAGCGTCCGTGATAGCAATCAGCCCCAGCATTTT
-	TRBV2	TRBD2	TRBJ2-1	CASSAQLAGGIYNEQFF	TGTGCCAGCAGTGCCCAACTAGCGGGAGGGATTTACAATGAGCAGTTCTTC
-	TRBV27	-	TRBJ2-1	CASSFYSGSREFF	TGTGCCAGCAGTTTCTATAGCGGAAGTCGGGAGTTCTTC
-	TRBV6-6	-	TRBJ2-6	CASKEGANVLTF	TGTGCCAGTAAGGAGGGGGCCAACGTCCTGACTTTC
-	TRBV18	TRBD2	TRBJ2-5	CASSPRSSGGMQETQYF	TGTGCCAGCTCACCACGGTCTAGCGGGGGGATGCAAGAGACCCAGTACTTC
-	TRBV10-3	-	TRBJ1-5	CAISEGQGNQPQHF	TGTGCCATCAGTGAAGGGCAGGGCAATCAGCCCCAGCATTTT
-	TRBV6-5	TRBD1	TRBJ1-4	CATGGGTGSEKLFF	TGTGCCACGGGCGGTGGGACAGGGAGTGAAAAACTGTTTTTT
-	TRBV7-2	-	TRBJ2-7	CASSFRISYEQYF	TGTGCCAGCAGCTTCAGGATATCCTACGAGCAGTACTTC
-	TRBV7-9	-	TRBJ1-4	CASSLAQTATNEKLFF	TGTGCCAGCAGCTTAGCCCAGACAGCAACTAATGAAAAACTGTTTTTT
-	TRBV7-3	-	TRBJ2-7	CASSPPRGGSYEQYF	TGTGCCAGCAGCCCCCCCCGGGGCGGCTCCTACGAGCAGTACTTC
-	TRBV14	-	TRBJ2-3	CASSQDLRLADTQYF	TGTGCCAGCAGCCAAGACCTGCGACTGGCAGATACGCAGTATTTT
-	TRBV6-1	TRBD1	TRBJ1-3	CASSLGQGSGNTIYF	TGTGCCAGCAGCCTGGGACAGGGGAGTGGAAACACCATATATTTT
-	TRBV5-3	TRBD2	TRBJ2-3	CARSFRTSGPQGDTQYF	TGTGCCAGAAGCTTTAGGACTAGCGGTCCCCAGGGGGATACGCAGTATTTT
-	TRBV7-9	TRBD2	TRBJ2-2	CASSPTAGGPRGGELFF	TGTGCCAGCAGCCCGACAGCGGGAGGGCCGAGGGGCGGGGAGCTGTTTTTT
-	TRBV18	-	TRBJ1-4	CASSRTQGAQGKLFF	TGTGCCAGCTCACGAACCCAAGGGGCGCAAGGAAAACTGTTTTTT
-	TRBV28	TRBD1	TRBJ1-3	CASGGGTGRNTIYF	TGTGCCAGTGGGGGCGGGACAGGGAGAAACACCATATATTTT
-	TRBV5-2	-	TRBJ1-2	CASNICRVRKTYGYTF	TGTGCCAGCAACATTTGTCGAGTACGAAAGACCTATGGCTACACCTTC
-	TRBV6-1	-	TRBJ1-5	CASSSGGSNQPQHF	TGTGCCAGCAGTTCCGGGGGTAGCAATCAGCCCCAGCATTTT
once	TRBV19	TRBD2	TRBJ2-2	CASSPLRQFSGEANTGELFF	TGTGCCAGTAGCCCCTTGAGACAGTTTAGCGGGGAAGCGAACACCGGGGAGCTGTTTTTT
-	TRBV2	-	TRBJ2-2	CASSEFITGELFF	TGTGCCAGCAGTGAATTCATCACCGGGGAGCTGTTTTTT
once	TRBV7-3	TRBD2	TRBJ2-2	CASSLGLAEAGELFF	TGTGCCAGCAGCTTAGGCCTAGCGGAAGCCGGGGAGCTGTTTTTT
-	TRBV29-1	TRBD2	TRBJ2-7	CSTGTSVYEQYF	TGCAGCACAGGGACTAGCGTCTACGAGCAGTACTTC
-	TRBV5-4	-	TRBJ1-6	CASSLDSSYNSPLHF	TGTGCCAGCAGCTTGGACAGCTCCTATAATTCACCCCTCCACTTT
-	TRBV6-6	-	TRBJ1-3	CASSRDVGNTIYF	TGTGCCAGCAGCCGGGACGTTGGAAACACCATATATTTT
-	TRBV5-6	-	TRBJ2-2	CASSLGTFANTGELFF	TGTGCCAGCAGCTTGGGGACATTCGCGAACACCGGGGAGCTGTTTTTT
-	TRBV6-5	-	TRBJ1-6	CASRERMSNSPLHF	TGTGCCAGCAGGGAACGGATGTCCAATTCACCCCTCCACTTT
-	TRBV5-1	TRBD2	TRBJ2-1	CASSLAGTSGTEQFF	TGCGCCAGCAGCTTGGCCGGGACTAGCGGAACCGAGCAGTTCTTC
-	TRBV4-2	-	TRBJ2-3	CASSQRQNLGDRLTRNTQYF	TGTGCCAGCAGCCAACGCCAGAACTTAGGGGACCGATTGACCCGGAATACGCAGTATTTT
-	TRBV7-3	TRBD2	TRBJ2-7	CASSFRTSGSPHEQYF	TGTGCCAGCAGCTTCCGGACTAGCGGGAGCCCTCACGAGCAGTACTTC
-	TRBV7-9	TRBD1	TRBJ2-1	CASSPTGVSYNEQFF	TGTGCCAGCAGCCCGACAGGGGTCTCCTACAATGAGCAGTTCTTC
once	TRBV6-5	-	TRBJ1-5	CASRTRRNQPQHF	TGTGCCAGCAGAACTAGGAGGAATCAGCCCCAGCATTTT
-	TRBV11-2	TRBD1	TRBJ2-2	CASSSRQGRTGELFF	TGTGCCAGCAGCTCAAGACAGGGAAGGACCGGGGAGCTGTTTTTT
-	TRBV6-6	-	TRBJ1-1	CASIGNTEAFF	TGTGCCAGCATTGGGAACACTGAAGCTTTCTTT
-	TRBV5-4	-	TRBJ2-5	CASSLDQETQYF	TGTGCCAGCAGCTTGGACCAAGAGACCCAGTACTTC
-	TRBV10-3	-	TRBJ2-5	CAIRGTTGTQYF	TGTGCCATCCGTGGGACAACGGGGACCCAGTACTTC
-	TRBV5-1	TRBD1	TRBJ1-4	CASSQGQGYEKLFF	TGCGCCAGCAGTCAGGGACAGGGGTATGAAAAACTGTTTTTT
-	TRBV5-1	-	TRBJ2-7	CASSFATGYEQYF	TGCGCCAGCAGCTTTGCTACGGGATACGAGCAGTACTTC
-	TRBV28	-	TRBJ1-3	CASRSGPSGNTIYF	TGTGCCAGCAGATCCGGGCCCTCGGGTAACACCATATATTTT
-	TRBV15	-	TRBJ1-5	CATSREVDQPQHF	TGTGCCACCAGCAGAGAAGTTGATCAGCCCCAGCATTTT
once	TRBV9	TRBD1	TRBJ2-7	CASSVGQGASYEQYF	TGTGCCAGCAGCGTAGGGCAGGGGGCGTCCTACGAGCAGTACTTC
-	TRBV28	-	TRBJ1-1	CASRQTGAGEAFF	TGTGCCAGCAGACAAACAGGAGCGGGGGAAGCTTTCTTT
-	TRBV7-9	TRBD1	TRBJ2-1	CASSLGLGQGEDNEQFF	TGTGCCAGCAGCTTAGGCCTCGGACAGGGGGAGGACAATGAGCAGTTCTTC
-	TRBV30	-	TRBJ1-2	CAWSSLYGYTF	TGTGCCTGGAGTTCCCTCTATGGCTACACCTTC
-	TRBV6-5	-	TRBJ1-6	CASTYMSSYNSPLHF	TGTGCCAGCACCTACATGAGCTCCTATAATTCACCCCTCCACTTT
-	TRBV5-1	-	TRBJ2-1	CASSMKVDEQFF	TGCGCCAGCAGCATGAAAGTGGATGAGCAGTTCTTC
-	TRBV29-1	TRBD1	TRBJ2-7	CSVAGGASTYEQYF	TGCAGCGTTGCAGGGGGTGCTTCTACCTACGAGCAGTACTTC
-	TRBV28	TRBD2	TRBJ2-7	CASTKGLAGVGDFF	TGTGCCAGCACCAAAGGACTAGCGGGAGTAGGGGACTTCTTC
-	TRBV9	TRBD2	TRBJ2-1	CASSARLAGYNEQFF	TGTGCCAGCAGCGCCCGACTAGCGGGCTACAATGAGCAGTTCTTC